One and the same sample provided the 23 T cell receptor beta chains below, sequenced in a study of blood T cell repertoires in COVID-19. TCRdb keeps only in-frame clones here, not all; method: immunoSEQ multiplex PCR. The repertoire holds about 71,000 clones, with 80% to 90% as singletons. Sequences were obtained from peripheral blood. These receptors were taken from a middle-aged man with acute or convalescent COVID-19.

The CDR3: CAWSVNRGRDEQFF. In nucleotides, the CDR3 is TGTGCCTGGAGTGTAAACAGGGGAAGGGATGAGCAGTTCTTC. This chain uses TRBV30 with TRBJ2-1, with 7 positions matching TRBD1. J was trimmed by 8 bases and V by 0 bases; bases with no gene match: 7. Germline CDR1 GTSNPN, CDR2 SVGIG (reference sequence). The CDR3 runs 14 residues. Drawing the rest from reference TRBV30 and TRBJ2-1, the complete variable domain is SQTIHQWPATLVQPVGSPLSLECTVEGTSNPNLYWYRQAAGRGLQLLFYSVGIGQISSEVPQNLSASRPQDRQFILSSKKLLLSDSGFYLCAWSVNRGRDEQFFGPGTRLTVL.

This rearrangement joins TRBV20-1 to TRBJ2-7; maybe TRBD1 (5 bases). V dropped 3 bases and J dropped 3 bases, with 6 bases sitting between them. The CDR3 has 11 residues. Germline V gives CDR1 DFQATT, CDR2 SNEGSKA (reference sequence). The DNA of the CDR3 is TGCAGTGCTAGGGACAACTACGAGCAGTACTTC. Encoded protein: CSARDNYEQYF.

The rearrangement joins TRBV28 to TRBJ1-2; 8 nucleotides align to TRBD1. CDR3 length: 16 residues. Trimming removed 6 bases from V and 0 bases from J; junction bases left unmatched: 9. Per the germline V gene, CDR1 is MDHEN and CDR2 is SYDVKM. The CDR3 region is CASSSTRTGTNYGYTF. The CDR3 region has the DNA TGTGCCAGCAGCTCTACCCGGACAGGGACTAACTATGGCTACACCTTC.

The chain links TRBV7-9 to TRBJ2-3, with no clear D. Germline CDR1 is SEHNR and CDR2 is FQNEAQ (reference sequence). The length of the CDR3 is 14 residues. The germline V and J ends were trimmed by 3 bases and 4 bases, with 11 bases remaining between them. CDR3 bases: TGTGCCAGCAGCTTTTCCCTCCCCTCAGATACGCAGTATTTT. Translating it yields CASSFSLPSDTQYF.

The chain is built from TRBV9 and TRBJ2-1; 8 positions agree with TRBD2. CDR3 size: 16 residues. The trim removed 0 bases at V and 1 base at J, leaving 3 bases unmatched. Germline V CDR1 and CDR2: SGDLS, YYNGEE. The CDR3: CASSVDTSGSYNEQFF. The CDR3 bases are TGTGCCAGCAGCGTAGATACTAGCGGTTCCTACAATGAGCAGTTCTTC.

This chain links TRBV14 with TRBJ2-1; D is possibly TRBD2 (6 bases). The V gene lost 0 bases and the J gene lost 8 bases, with 20 bases spanning the gap. CDR1 is SGHDN and CDR2 is FVKESK in the germline V gene. The CDR3 has 17 amino acids. This CDR3 reads CASSQDRGTRVPDEQFF. In DNA form, the CDR3 reads TGTGCCAGCAGCCAAGATCGGGGGACCCGGGTCCCGGATGAGCAGTTCTTC.

This rearrangement joins TRBV30 to TRBJ1-3; 7 nucleotides align to TRBD1. In germline, CDR1 is GTSNPN, CDR2 SVGIG (reference sequence). This CDR3 region has 17 residues. Germline trimming cut 0 bases from V and 0 bases from J; bases unmatched to any gene: 8. As DNA, the CDR3 is TGTGCCTGGAGTGTATCAAACAGGGGATACTCTGGAAACACCATATATTTT. Amino acids: CAWSVSNRGYSGNTIYF.

This chain uses TRBV24-1 with TRBJ2-3; no definite D call. Germline values: CDR1 KGHDR, CDR2 SFDVKD. The CDR3 contains 13 residues. V was cut by 9 bases and J by 2 bases, with 11 bases left in between. The CDR3 sequence is CATRQRATDTQYF. DNA of the CDR3: TGTGCCACCCGCCAGCGAGCCACAGATACGCAGTATTTT.

V and J are TRBV5-1 and TRBJ2-1; TRBD2 agrees at 8 bases. The germline V gene has CDR1 SGHRS and CDR2 YFSETQ. With 1 base clipped from V and 1 base from J, the junction kept 7 bases outside the gene matches. The CDR3 has 17 residues. Here the CDR3 reads CASSLSPGGVSYNEQFF. The CDR3, as DNA: TGCGCCAGCAGCTTGTCTCCGGGAGGGGTTTCCTACAATGAGCAGTTCTTC. The full variable domain, completed using reference TRBV5-1 and TRBJ2-1, is KAGVTQTPRYLIKTRGQQVTLSCSPISGHRSVSWYQQTPGQGLQFLFEYFSETQRNKGNFPGRFSGRQFSNSRSEMNVSTLELGDSALYLCASSLSPGGVSYNEQFFGPGTRLTVL.

CDR3 in amino acids: CASREQGGGYSNQPQHF. CDR3 bases: TGTGCCAGCAGGGAACAGGGCGGAGGGTATAGCAATCAGCCCCAGCATTTT. This chain links TRBV6-1 with TRBJ1-5; the D gene is possibly TRBD1 (6 bases). V lost 6 bases, J lost 0 bases, and 18 bases lay in between. The CDR3 is made up of 17 amino acids. Per the germline V gene, CDR1 is MNHNS and CDR2 is SASEGT.

The chain employs TRBV5-1 and TRBJ1-1; D remains ambiguous. The V gene lost 1 base and the J gene lost 1 base, with 8 bases spanning the gap. Germline CDR1 and CDR2: SGHRS and YFSETQ. The CDR3 covers 14 residues. The CDR3 DNA reads TGCGCCAGCAGCTTGACAACACCGAACACTGAAGCTTTCTTT. It yields the protein CASSLTTPNTEAFF.

The rearrangement uses TRBV18 and TRBJ2-2, with TRBD2 identical over 15 bases. The CDR3 is 18 residues long. The germline V gene has CDR1 KGHSH and CDR2 LQKENI. Trimming removed 0 bases from V and 2 bases from J; junction bases left unmatched: 1. The DNA for the CDR3 is TGTGCCAGCTCACCACCGGGACTAGCGGGAGGAAACACCGGGGAGCTGTTTTTT. The encoded protein is CASSPPGLAGGNTGELFF.

The V and J genes are TRBV7-9 and TRBJ2-3, with TRBD2 matching over 8 bases. This CDR3 spans 19 amino acids. J lost 1 base, V lost 7 bases, and 19 bases had no gene match. Germline lookup yields CDR1 SEHNR and CDR2 FQNEAQ (reference sequence). In DNA, the CDR3 is TGTGCCAGCACCCCTCCCGAGGCGGGAGGTTTTGGGGGCACAGATACGCAGTATTTT. Encoded protein: CASTPPEAGGFGGTDTQYF.

The sample holds one count of this clone. This chain connects TRBV27 to TRBJ2-1, with 11 bases matching TRBD1. The germline CDR1 and CDR2 sequences are MNHEY and SMNVEV (reference sequence). V lost 6 bases to trimming and J lost 9 bases; unmatched junction nucleotides: 7. This CDR3 has 14 residues. DNA of the CDR3: TGTGCCAGCAGCTGGACAGGGGGCGGTGGTGAGCAGTTCTTC. Protein sequence: CASSWTGGGGEQFF.

The chain has TRBV19 and TRBJ1-2; D perhaps matches TRBD1 (6 bases). Germline V gene data show CDR1 as LNHDA and CDR2 as SQIVND (reference sequence). CDR3 length equals 14 residues. V lost 5 bases, J lost 4 bases, and 14 bases lay in between. CDR3 nucleotides: TGTGCCAGTAGTCCGGGCAGGGGTGTCTATGGCTACACCTTC. It is translated as CASSPGRGVYGYTF.

The CDR3 sequence is CASSPGQNSYEQYF. The CDR3 DNA follows: TGTGCCAGCAGCCCCGGACAGAACTCCTACGAGCAGTACTTC. The chain carries TRBV9 and TRBJ2-7; weak D call: TRBD1 (6 bases). Germline lookup yields CDR1 SGDLS and CDR2 YYNGEE. This CDR3 region has 14 residues. V gave up 4 bases and J gave up 0 bases, with 11 bases separating them.

The rearrangement uses TRBV5-1 and TRBJ1-6; D unclear. Germline V CDR1 and CDR2: SGHRS, YFSETQ. The CDR3 loop spans 15 amino acids. Between the trimmed V and J ends, which lost 1 base and 7 bases, there was a span of 12 bases. As DNA, the CDR3 is TGCGCCAGCAGCTTGAGCAGCGTAAACAATTCACCCCTCCACTTT. Residues: CASSLSSVNNSPLHF.

This chain uses TRBV6-6 with TRBJ2-7, with 8 bases that match TRBD1. Germline V gene data show CDR1 as MNHNY and CDR2 as SVGAGI (reference sequence). V lost 2 bases, J lost 7 bases, and 13 bases stayed unmatched. This CDR3 is 16 amino acids long. The DNA of the CDR3 is TGTGCCAGCAGTTACCAGGGCGGGCAGGGGGCAAAAGAGCAGTACTTC. As protein: CASSYQGGQGAKEQYF.

The V gene is TRBV2, the J gene TRBJ2-2; 7 bases map to TRBD2. With V trimmed by 2 bases and J by 3 bases, 3 bases remained unmatched. The CDR3 sequence is 15 residues long. CDR1 is SNHLY and CDR2 is FYNNEI in the germline V gene. As DNA, the CDR3 is TGTGCCAGCAGTGAATCTGGGAGGGACACCGGGGAGCTGTTTTTT. Its protein product is CASSESGRDTGELFF.

The chain links TRBV2 to TRBJ2-1; D uncertain. The V end was cut by 4 bases, the J end by 0 bases, with 10 bases between. Germline CDR1 and CDR2: SNHLY and FYNNEI. The CDR3 extends over 15 amino acids. CDR3: CASSVRGSSYNEQFF. CDR3 DNA sequence: TGTGCCAGCAGTGTTCGCGGTAGCTCCTACAATGAGCAGTTCTTC.

The V call is TRBV5-5, the J call TRBJ1-2; D gene ambiguous. Trimming removed 6 bases from V and 2 bases from J, with 8 bases in between. The CDR3 consists of 12 residues. Germline V gene sequence: CDR1 SGHKS, CDR2 YYEKEE (reference sequence). CDR3 protein: CASTAENYGYTF. The CDR3, as DNA: TGTGCCAGCACGGCGGAAAACTATGGCTACACCTTC.

This clone was detected once. The rearrangement uses TRBV19 and TRBJ2-2; D may be TRBD1 (8 bases). CDR3 length equals 20 residues. Germline V gene data show CDR1 as LNHDA and CDR2 as SQIVND (reference sequence). With 3 bases removed from V and 5 bases from J, the gap between germline ends came to 28 bases. The CDR3, as DNA: TGTGCCAGTAGTATGCCCTCCTTCGGGACAGGTGGGGGGGTTACCGGGGAGCTGTTTTTT. Translation: CASSMPSFGTGGGVTGELFF. The whole variable domain, remainder taken from reference TRBV19 and TRBJ2-2, is DGGITQSPKYLFRKEGQNVTLSCEQNLNHDAMYWYRQDPGQGLRLIYYSQIVNDFQKGDIAEGYSVSREKKESFPLTVTSAQKNPTAFYLCASSMPSFGTGGGVTGELFFGEGSRLTVL.

This clone was seen just once. The chain uses TRBV7-2 and TRBJ1-1, with D possibly being TRBD1 (6 bases). V was clipped by 4 bases and J by 4 bases, with 10 bases between them. The CDR3 length is 13 residues. Per germline, CDR1 SGHTA and CDR2 FQGNSA. CDR3 in amino acids: CASSSQDSTEAFF. CDR3 DNA sequence: TGTGCCAGCAGCTCCCAGGACAGCACTGAAGCTTTCTTT. Looking up the rest from reference TRBV7-2 and TRBJ1-1 gives the full variable domain: GAGVSQSPSNKVTEKGKDVELRCDPISGHTALYWYRQSLGQGLEFLIYFQGNSAPDKSGLPSDRFSAERTGGSVSTLTIQRTQQEDSAVYLCASSSQDSTEAFFGQGTRLTVV.